The table lists the clone carrying this TCR beta chain with many counts. The data belong to a study of CD4 and CD8 cells across lung adenocarcinoma regions. Samples came from patients with localized non-small cell lung adenocarcinoma. TCRdb passed the PCR reads through MiXCR, listing each CDR3 protein once. The sample contains 20,000 or so distinct CDR3 sequences, approximately 50% of which appear only once. The source is a male donor with lung adenocarcinoma. The CD4 and CD8 labels of this study may be unreliable. Sequenced input: CD8+ T cells from the margin of a lung tumor.

The CDR3 loop is CASSPRRENTGELFF. The CDR3 nucleotides are TGTGCCAGCAGCCCTCGCAGGGAGAACACCGGGGAGCTGTTTTTT. The rearrangement uses TRBV7-9 and TRBJ2-2, with D possibly TRBD1 on 5 matching bases. Germline-derived CDR1 and CDR2 are SEHNR and FQNEAQ (reference sequence). The CDR3 covers 15 residues. The V end lost 5 bases, the J end lost 1 base, and 11 bases lay between the germline ends.